Presented here are 10 T cell receptor beta chains from one specimen sequenced in a study of shared clonotypes between healthy human individuals. CD45RO-negative CD8 cells positively selected for CCR7 made up the naive population, which excluded terminally differentiated effector memory CD45RA+ cells. The method was immunoSEQ multiplex PCR; TCRdb's version includes in-frame clones alone and lacks a portion of them. The profile shows around 610,000 clones, about 96% of them singletons. Sequenced material: naive CD8+ T cells sorted from blood. These receptors all stem from a woman younger than 45 in good health.

This sequence joins TRBV27 and TRBJ2-5; a possible D gene is TRBD1 (6 bases). The CDR3 is made up of 14 amino acids. The germline gives CDR1 MNHEY, CDR2 SMNVEV (reference sequence). V lost 8 bases, J lost 0 bases, and 13 bases lay in between. CDR3 in amino acids: CASAPGTNQETQYF. CDR3 nucleotide sequence: TGTGCCAGCGCCCCCGGGACAAACCAAGAGACCCAGTACTTC.

CDR3 DNA: TGTGCCAGCAGCATAACAGGTTCTAGCACAGATACGCAGTATTTT. It is translated as CASSITGSSTDTQYF. The chain is built from TRBV5-6 and TRBJ2-3; a weak D match, TRBD1 (5 bases). This CDR3 has 15 residues. Germline CDR1 reads SGHDT; CDR2 reads YYEEEE. Trimming stripped 4 bases from V and 0 bases from J, with 12 bases between.

The chain employs TRBV28 and TRBJ2-7; TRBD2 matches 13 bases. Germline assignment: CDR1 MDHEN and CDR2 SYDVKM. The CDR3 length is 17 residues. V gave up 5 bases and J gave up 5 bases; unmatched junction bases: 12. Here the CDR3 reads CASSADGLAGALDEQYF. The CDR3, as DNA: TGTGCCAGCAGTGCTGACGGACTAGCGGGAGCCCTCGACGAGCAGTACTTC.

The chain recombines TRBV13 with TRBJ2-3, with 8 bases matching TRBD2. The CDR3 totals 16 residues. Germline CDR1 and CDR2: PRHDT and FYEKMQ (reference sequence). V shed 4 bases and J 3 bases; nucleotides not matched to a gene: 9. This CDR3 reads CASSYSGSGVTDTQYF. The CDR3 coding sequence is TGTGCCAGCAGCTACAGCGGGAGCGGGGTGACAGATACGCAGTATTTT.

V gene TRBV27 combines with J gene TRBJ2-7; tentatively, D is TRBD1 or TRBD2 (5 bases each). The germline V gene encodes CDR1 MNHEY and CDR2 SMNVEV (reference sequence). The V end was cut by 8 bases, the J end by 0 bases, with 17 bases between. The CDR3 is 15 residues long. DNA of the CDR3: TGTGCCAGCTCTAGTTCGGGACCCTTCTCCTACGAGCAGTACTTC. Translation gives CASSSSGPFSYEQYF.

About this clone itself: Different DNA sequences within this sample yield the same CDR3. This chain joins TRBV28 and TRBJ2-2, with D possibly matching TRBD1 (5 bases). The V gene's germline CDR1 is MDHEN and CDR2 SYDVKM. This CDR3 is built from 14 residues. The ends were cut back, 2 bases at V and 1 base at J, with 5 bases in the middle. CDR3 nucleotide sequence: TGTGCCAGCAGTTTAACAGGGAACACCGGGGAGCTGTTTTTT. It yields the protein CASSLTGNTGELFF.

This sequence joins TRBV11-1 and TRBJ2-3; weak D call: TRBD2 (5 bases). V lost 5 bases to trimming and J lost 3 bases, with 6 bases between them. Looked up from germline, CDR1 is SGHAT and CDR2 is FQDESV (reference sequence). The CDR3 extends over 12 amino acids. The CDR3 spells CASSTRTDTQYF. The CDR3, as DNA: TGTGCCAGCAGCACTAGGACAGATACGCAGTATTTT.

The chain uses TRBV5-4 and TRBJ2-7; D gene uncertain. The V gene's germline CDR1 is SGHNT and CDR2 YYREEE (reference sequence). The V and J ends lost 2 bases and 4 bases respectively, with 13 bases between them. The CDR3 covers 14 residues. The CDR3 region is CASSFGGTYYEQYF. The CDR3 nucleotides read TGTGCCAGCAGCTTTGGTGGCACCTATTACGAGCAGTACTTC.

The genes are TRBV5-4 and TRBJ2-7, with 8 bases matching TRBD1. Trimming took 3 bases from V and 3 from J; bases not matched to a gene: 5. CDR3 size: 14 residues. Looked up from germline, CDR1 is SGHNT and CDR2 is YYREEE (reference sequence). The chain's CDR3 is CASSSSTGGYEQYF. The CDR3 DNA reads as TGTGCCAGCAGCTCCTCCACAGGGGGCTACGAGCAGTACTTC.

The chain joins TRBV28 to TRBJ1-4, with unresolved D. V was cut by 5 bases and J by 7 bases, with 20 bases left in between. CDR1 is MDHEN and CDR2 is SYDVKM in the germline V gene. The CDR3 length is 16 residues. CDR3 DNA: TGTGCCAGCAGTGAATTCCTACGGACCGCGGGTGAAAAACTGTTTTTT. It specifies CASSEFLRTAGEKLFF.